The T cell receptor (beta chain) described here comes from a study of shared clonotypes between healthy human individuals. V gave up 2 bases and J gave up 8 bases, with 7 bases separating them. This CDR3 has 11 residues. Germline CDR1 is SQVTM and CDR2 is ANQGSEA. Samples underwent the assay at deep level. Generated by immunoSEQ multiplex PCR, the TCRdb table keeps only in-frame clones and is missing some. The sample includes approximately 2.5 million clones, just over 90% of them seen just once. The chain links TRBV29-1 to TRBJ2-1, with D possibly TRBD2 on 5 matching bases. The receptor was isolated from a young man in good health. The sequenced material came from naive CD4+ T cells sorted from blood. Noted subset: CD45RA+ positively selected. CDR3 loop: CSVESRDEQFF. The CDR3 bases are TGCAGCGTTGAATCGAGGGATGAGCAGTTCTTC.